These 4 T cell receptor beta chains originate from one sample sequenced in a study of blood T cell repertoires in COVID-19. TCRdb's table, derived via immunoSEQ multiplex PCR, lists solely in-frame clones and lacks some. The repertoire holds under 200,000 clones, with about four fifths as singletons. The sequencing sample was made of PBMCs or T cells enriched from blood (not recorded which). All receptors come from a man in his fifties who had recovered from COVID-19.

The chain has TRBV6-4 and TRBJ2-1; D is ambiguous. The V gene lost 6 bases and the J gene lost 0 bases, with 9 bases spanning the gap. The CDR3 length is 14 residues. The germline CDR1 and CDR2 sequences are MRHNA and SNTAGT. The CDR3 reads CASSKESSYNEQFF. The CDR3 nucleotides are TGTGCCAGCAGCAAGGAGAGCTCCTACAATGAGCAGTTCTTC.

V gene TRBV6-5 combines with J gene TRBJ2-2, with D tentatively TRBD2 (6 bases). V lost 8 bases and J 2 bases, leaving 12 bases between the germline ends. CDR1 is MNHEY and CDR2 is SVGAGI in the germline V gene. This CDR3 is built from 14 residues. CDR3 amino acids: CASRRGVNTGELFF. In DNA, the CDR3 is TGTGCCAGCCGACGCGGGGTAAACACCGGGGAGCTGTTTTTT.

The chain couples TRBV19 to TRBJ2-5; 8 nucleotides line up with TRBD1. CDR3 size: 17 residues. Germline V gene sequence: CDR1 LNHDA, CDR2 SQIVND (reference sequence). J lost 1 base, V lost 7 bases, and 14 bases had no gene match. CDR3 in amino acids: CASNPTGVHNFQETQYF. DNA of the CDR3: TGTGCCAGTAATCCGACAGGGGTCCATAACTTCCAAGAGACCCAGTACTTC.

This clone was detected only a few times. The CDR3 is CASSQSGQLYGYTF. In nucleotides, the CDR3 is TGTGCCAGCAGCCAGTCAGGACAGCTCTATGGCTACACCTTC. The chain is built from TRBV3-1 (or the pseudogene TRBV3-2) and TRBJ1-2, with D possibly TRBD1 on 6 matching bases. CDR1 and CDR2 from the germline V gene are LGHDT and YNNKEL (reference sequence). The CDR3 totals 14 residues. The V and J ends lost 3 bases and 4 bases respectively, with 12 bases between them.